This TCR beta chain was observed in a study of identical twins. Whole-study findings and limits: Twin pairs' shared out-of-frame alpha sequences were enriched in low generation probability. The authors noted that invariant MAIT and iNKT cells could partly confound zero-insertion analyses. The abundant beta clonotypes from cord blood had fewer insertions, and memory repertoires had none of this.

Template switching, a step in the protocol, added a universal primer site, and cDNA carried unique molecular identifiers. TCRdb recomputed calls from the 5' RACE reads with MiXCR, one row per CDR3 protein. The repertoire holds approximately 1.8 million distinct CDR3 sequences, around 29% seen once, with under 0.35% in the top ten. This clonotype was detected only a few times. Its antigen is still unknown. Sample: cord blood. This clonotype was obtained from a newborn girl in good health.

The CDR3 here is CASSVAANEQFF. CDR3 in DNA: TGTGCCAGCAGCGTAGCAGCCAATGAGCAGTTCTTC. The gene calls are TRBV9 and TRBJ2-1; D not resolved. Germline CDR1 is SGDLS and CDR2 is YYNGEE. This CDR3 has 12 amino acids. Trimming took off 0 bases at V and 6 bases at J, with 4 bases between the two ends.